This T cell receptor (beta chain) was retrieved from a study of blood T cell repertoires in COVID-19. In the study overall: Samples representing acute and convalescent COVID-19 were sourced from the United States, Italy and Spain. Sources were T cells, B-cell-depleted T cells, or PBMCs; the material itself was cDNA or gDNA.

How the authors handled the data: Reference gene primer amplification gave estimated nucleated cell counts. Assay: immunoSEQ multiplex PCR; the TCRdb copy retains only in-frame clones and omits some. That table gives V, J and clone size, and the DNA gave D and trimming. The data hold under 45,000 clones, with about 81% observed a single time. Per germline, CDR1 MNHEY and CDR2 SVGEGT. The CDR3 consists of 14 residues. V lost 4 bases, J lost 3 bases, and 13 bases lay in between. The origin of this receptor is a human donor in a cohort sampled during active COVID-19. The chain links TRBV6-2 or TRBV6-3 to TRBJ2-7, with D unclear. Input material: peripheral blood. DNA for the CDR3: TGTGCCAGCAGTTTCCGCCCACAGAACTACGAGCAGTACTTC. Its protein product is CASSFRPQNYEQYF.